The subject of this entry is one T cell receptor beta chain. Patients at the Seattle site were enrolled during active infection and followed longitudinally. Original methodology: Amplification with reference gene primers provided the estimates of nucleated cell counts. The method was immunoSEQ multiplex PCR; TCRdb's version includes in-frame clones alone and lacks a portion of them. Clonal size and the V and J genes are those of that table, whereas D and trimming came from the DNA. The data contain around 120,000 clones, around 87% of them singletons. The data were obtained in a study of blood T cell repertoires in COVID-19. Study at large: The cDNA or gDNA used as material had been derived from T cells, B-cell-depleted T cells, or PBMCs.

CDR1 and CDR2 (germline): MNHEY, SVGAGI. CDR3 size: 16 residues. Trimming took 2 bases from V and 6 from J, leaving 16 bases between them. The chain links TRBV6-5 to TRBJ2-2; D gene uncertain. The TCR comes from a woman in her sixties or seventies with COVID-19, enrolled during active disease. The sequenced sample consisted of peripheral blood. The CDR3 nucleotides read TGTGCCAGCAGTTACGGGTCGCGGATGTCCGCCGGGGAGCTGTTTTTT. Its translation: CASSYGSRMSAGELFF.